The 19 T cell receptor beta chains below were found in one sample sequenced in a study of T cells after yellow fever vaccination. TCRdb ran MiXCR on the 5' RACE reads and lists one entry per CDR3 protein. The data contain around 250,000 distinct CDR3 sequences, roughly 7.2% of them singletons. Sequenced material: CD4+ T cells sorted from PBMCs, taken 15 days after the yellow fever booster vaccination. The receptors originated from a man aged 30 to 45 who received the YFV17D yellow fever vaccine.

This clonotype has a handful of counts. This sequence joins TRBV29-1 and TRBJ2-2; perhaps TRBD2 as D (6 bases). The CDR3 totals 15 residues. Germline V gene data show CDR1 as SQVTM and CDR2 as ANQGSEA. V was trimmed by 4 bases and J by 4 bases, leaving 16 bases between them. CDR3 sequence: CSVVGSGRRTGELFF. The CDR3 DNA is TGCAGCGTTGTGGGGAGCGGGCGGCGCACCGGGGAGCTGTTTTTT.

Written as DNA, the CDR3 is TGCAGTGCTAGAGCCCCCGGACTAGCGGGCTTATCTACCTACAATGAGCAGTTCTTC. Protein product: CSARAPGLAGLSTYNEQFF. The V call is TRBV20-1, the J call TRBJ2-1; TRBD2 matches 11 bases. The trim removed 1 base at V and 2 bases at J, leaving 13 bases unmatched. Germline CDR1 DFQATT, CDR2 SNEGSKA (reference sequence). The CDR3 has 19 amino acids.

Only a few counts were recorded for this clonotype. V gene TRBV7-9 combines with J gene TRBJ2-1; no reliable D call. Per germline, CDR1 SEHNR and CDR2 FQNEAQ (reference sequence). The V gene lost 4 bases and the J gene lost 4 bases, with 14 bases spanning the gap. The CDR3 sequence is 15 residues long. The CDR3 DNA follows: TGTGCCAGCAGCTCCGGGCCCTCCCAATACAATGAGCAGTTCTTC. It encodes CASSSGPSQYNEQFF.

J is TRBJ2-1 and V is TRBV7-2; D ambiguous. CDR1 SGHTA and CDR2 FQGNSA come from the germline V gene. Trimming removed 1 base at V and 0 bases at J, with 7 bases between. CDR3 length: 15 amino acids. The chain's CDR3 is CASSLESASYNEQFF. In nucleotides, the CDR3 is TGTGCCAGCAGCTTAGAGAGCGCCTCCTACAATGAGCAGTTCTTC.

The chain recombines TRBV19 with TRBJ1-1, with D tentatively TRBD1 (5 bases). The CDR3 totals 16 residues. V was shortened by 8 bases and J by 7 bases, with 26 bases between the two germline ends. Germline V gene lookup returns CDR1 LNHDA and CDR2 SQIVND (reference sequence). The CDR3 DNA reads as TGTGCCAGTCGATACGGACCCCTCAGGGTTGGGGTTGAAGCTTTCTTT. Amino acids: CASRYGPLRVGVEAFF.

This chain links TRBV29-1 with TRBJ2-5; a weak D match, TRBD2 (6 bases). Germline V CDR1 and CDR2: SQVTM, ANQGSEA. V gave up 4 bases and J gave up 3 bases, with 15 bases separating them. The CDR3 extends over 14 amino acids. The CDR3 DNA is TGCAGCGTTGCTAGCGTGAGACCCAAAGAGACCCAGTACTTC. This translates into CSVASVRPKETQYF.

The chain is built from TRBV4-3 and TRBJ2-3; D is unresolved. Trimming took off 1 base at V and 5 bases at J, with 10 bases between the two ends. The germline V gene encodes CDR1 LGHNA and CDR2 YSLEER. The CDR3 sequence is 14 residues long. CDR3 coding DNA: TGCGCCAGCAGCCAAGCCACAAGTTTAGATACGCAGTATTTT. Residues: CASSQATSLDTQYF.

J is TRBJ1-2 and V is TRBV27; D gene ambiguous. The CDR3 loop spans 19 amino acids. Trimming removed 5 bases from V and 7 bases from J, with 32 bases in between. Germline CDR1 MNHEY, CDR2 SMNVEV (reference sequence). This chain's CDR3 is CASSQSIRDAVPEDSGYTF. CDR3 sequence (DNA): TGTGCCAGCAGTCAAAGTATCCGGGATGCTGTACCAGAGGATAGTGGCTACACCTTC.

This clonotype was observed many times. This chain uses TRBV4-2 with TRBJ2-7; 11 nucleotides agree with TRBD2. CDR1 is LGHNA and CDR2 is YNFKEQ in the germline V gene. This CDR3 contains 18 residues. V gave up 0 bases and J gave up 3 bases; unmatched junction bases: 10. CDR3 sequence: CASSQEVGSGRARYEQYF. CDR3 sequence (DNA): TGTGCCAGCAGCCAAGAGGTGGGTAGCGGGAGGGCCCGCTACGAGCAGTACTTC.

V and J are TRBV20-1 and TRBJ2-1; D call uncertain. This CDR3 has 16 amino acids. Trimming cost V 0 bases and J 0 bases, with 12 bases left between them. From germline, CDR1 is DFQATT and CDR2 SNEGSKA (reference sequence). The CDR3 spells CSARDSVRSSYNEQFF. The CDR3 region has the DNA TGCAGTGCTAGAGATTCGGTGAGATCCTCCTACAATGAGCAGTTCTTC.

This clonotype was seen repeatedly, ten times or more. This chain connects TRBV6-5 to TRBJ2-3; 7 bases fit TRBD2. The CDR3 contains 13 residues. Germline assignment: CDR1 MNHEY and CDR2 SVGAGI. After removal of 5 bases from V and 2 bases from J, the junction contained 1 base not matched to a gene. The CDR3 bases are TGTGCCAGCAGTCGGGACTACACAGATACGCAGTATTTT. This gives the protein CASSRDYTDTQYF.

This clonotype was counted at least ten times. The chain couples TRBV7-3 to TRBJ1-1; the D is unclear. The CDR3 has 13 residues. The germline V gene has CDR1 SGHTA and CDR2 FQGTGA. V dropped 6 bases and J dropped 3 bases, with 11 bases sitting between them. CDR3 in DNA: TGTGCCAGCAGTCCGGGGAGGGACACTGAAGCTTTCTTT. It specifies CASSPGRDTEAFF.

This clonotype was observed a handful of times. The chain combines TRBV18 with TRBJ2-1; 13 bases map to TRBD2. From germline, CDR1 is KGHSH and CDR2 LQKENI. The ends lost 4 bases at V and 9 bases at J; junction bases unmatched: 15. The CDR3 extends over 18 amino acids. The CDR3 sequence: CASSRAGLAGVTGGEQFF. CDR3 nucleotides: TGTGCCAGCTCACGCGCCGGACTAGCGGGAGTGACAGGCGGTGAGCAGTTCTTC.

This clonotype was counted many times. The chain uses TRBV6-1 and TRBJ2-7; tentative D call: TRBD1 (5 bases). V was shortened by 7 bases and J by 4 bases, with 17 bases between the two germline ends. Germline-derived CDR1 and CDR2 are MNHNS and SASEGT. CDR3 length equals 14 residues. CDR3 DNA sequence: TGTGCCAGCACCCGTGGCAGGGTGGGATACGAGCAGTACTTC. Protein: CASTRGRVGYEQYF.

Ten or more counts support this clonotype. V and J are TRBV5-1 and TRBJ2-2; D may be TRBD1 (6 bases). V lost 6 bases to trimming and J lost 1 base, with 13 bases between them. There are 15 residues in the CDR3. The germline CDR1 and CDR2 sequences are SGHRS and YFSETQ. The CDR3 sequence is CASNDQGRNTGELFF. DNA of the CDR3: TGCGCCAGCAATGATCAGGGGCGGAACACCGGGGAGCTGTTTTTT.

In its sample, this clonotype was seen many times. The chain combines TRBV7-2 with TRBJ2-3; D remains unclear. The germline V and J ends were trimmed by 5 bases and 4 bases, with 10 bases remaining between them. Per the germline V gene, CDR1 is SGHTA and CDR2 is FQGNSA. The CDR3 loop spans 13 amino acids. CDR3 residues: CASSLSPPDTQYF. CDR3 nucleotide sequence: TGTGCCAGCAGCCTCTCACCCCCAGATACGCAGTATTTT.

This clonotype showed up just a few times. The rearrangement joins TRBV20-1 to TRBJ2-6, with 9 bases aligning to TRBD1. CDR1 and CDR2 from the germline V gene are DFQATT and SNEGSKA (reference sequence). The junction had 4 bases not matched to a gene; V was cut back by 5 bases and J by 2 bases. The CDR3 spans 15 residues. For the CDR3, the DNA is TGCAGTGCTGGGACAGGGAACACTGGGGCCAACGTCCTGACTTTC. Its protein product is CSAGTGNTGANVLTF.

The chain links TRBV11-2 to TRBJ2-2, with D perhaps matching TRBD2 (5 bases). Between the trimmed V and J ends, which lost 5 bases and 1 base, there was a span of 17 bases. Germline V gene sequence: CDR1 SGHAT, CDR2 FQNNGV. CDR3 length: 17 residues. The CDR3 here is CASSPFFRAGNTGELFF. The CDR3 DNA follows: TGTGCCAGCAGCCCCTTTTTTAGGGCGGGGAACACCGGGGAGCTGTTTTTT.

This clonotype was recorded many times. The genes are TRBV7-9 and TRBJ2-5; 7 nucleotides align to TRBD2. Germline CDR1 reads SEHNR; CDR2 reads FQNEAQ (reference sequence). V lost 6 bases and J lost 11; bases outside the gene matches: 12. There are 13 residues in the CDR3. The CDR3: CASRTGQRTRQYF. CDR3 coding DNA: TGTGCCAGCAGAACCGGACAAAGGACTAGGCAGTACTTC.